Listed below are T cell receptor beta chains from one sample, sequenced in a study of cytomegalovirus exposure and HLA in healthy donors. Only in-frame clones appear in the TCRdb table, and some are missing; sequencing was by immunoSEQ multiplex PCR. The table lists more than 150,000 clones, roughly 85% of them singletons. Source material: PBMCs. These receptors all come from a man between 18 and 29 years old in good health and CMV-seropositive. CDR3s include the opening cysteine and the closing phenylalanine or tryptophan. The D gene is left open where the match is weak. Clone size is shown for a subset of rows, as once, few, many or a class of expanded clone.

abundance: .; d_gene: TRBD1; v_gene: TRBV7-2; j_gene: TRBJ1-5; CDR3aa: CASSPQGGQPQHF; CDR3nt: TGTGCCAGCAGCCCACAGGGGGGTCAGCCCCAGCATTTT
abundance: .; d_gene: .; v_gene: TRBV11-2; j_gene: TRBJ2-3; CDR3aa: CASSSGLNTDTQYF; CDR3nt: TGTGCCAGCAGCTCGGGACTGAACACAGATACGCAGTATTTT
abundance: .; d_gene: TRBD1; v_gene: TRBV5-5; j_gene: TRBJ1-1; CDR3aa: CASSPGGSKVMNTEAFF; CDR3nt: TGTGCCAGCAGCCCAGGGGGGTCCAAGGTCATGAACACTGAAGCTTTCTTT
abundance: .; d_gene: .; v_gene: TRBV12-2; j_gene: TRBJ2-1; CDR3aa: CASRRRTSGGGGYEQFF; CDR3nt: TGTGCAAGTCGCCGCCGGACTAGCGGGGGGGGTGGCTATGAGCAGTTCTTC
abundance: .; d_gene: .; v_gene: TRBV9; j_gene: TRBJ2-7; CDR3aa: CASSVGTGLGYEQYF; CDR3nt: TGTGCCAGCAGCGTCGGAACAGGGCTGGGCTACGAGCAGTACTTC
abundance: .; d_gene: .; v_gene: TRBV7-9; j_gene: TRBJ1-5; CDR3aa: CSSSLAGANQPQHF; CDR3nt: TGTTCCAGCAGCTTAGCAGGGGCAAATCAGCCCCAGCATTTT
abundance: .; d_gene: TRBD2; v_gene: TRBV7-2; j_gene: TRBJ2-1; CDR3aa: CASSFGGGAGYNEQFF; CDR3nt: TGTGCCAGCAGCTTCGGCGGGGGGGCAGGGTACAATGAGCAGTTCTTC
abundance: .; d_gene: TRBD2; v_gene: TRBV9; j_gene: TRBJ2-1; CDR3aa: CASSVAGGGTNEQFF; CDR3nt: TGTGCCAGCAGCGTAGCCGGGGGGGGGACGAATGAGCAGTTCTTC
abundance: .; d_gene: .; v_gene: TRBV4-2; j_gene: TRBJ2-3; CDR3aa: CASSPRPRADTQYF; CDR3nt: TGTGCCAGCAGCCCTCGTCCTAGAGCAGATACGCAGTATTTT
abundance: .; d_gene: .; v_gene: TRBV5-1; j_gene: TRBJ1-1; CDR3aa: CASSLAPEGRTEAFF; CDR3nt: TGCGCCAGCAGCTTGGCACCGGAGGGCCGCACTGAAGCTTTCTTT
abundance: .; d_gene: TRBD1; v_gene: TRBV7-9; j_gene: TRBJ1-3; CDR3aa: CASSYLQGTIYF; CDR3nt: TGTGCCAGCAGCTACCTACAGGGGACCATATATTTT
abundance: .; d_gene: .; v_gene: TRBV5-1; j_gene: TRBJ1-1; CDR3aa: CASSSQGNTEAFF; CDR3nt: TGCGCCAGCAGCTCCCAGGGAAACACTGAAGCTTTCTTT
abundance: .; d_gene: TRBD1; v_gene: TRBV19; j_gene: TRBJ1-6; CDR3aa: CASSTRQGWDSPLHF; CDR3nt: TGTGCCAGTAGTACCCGACAGGGTTGGGATTCACCCCTCCACTTT
abundance: .; d_gene: .; v_gene: TRBV28; j_gene: TRBJ2-5; CDR3aa: CASSLLQTPRQYF; CDR3nt: TGTGCCAGCAGTTTATTACAGACGCCTCGGCAGTACTTC
abundance: once; d_gene: TRBD1; v_gene: TRBV11-2; j_gene: TRBJ2-7; CDR3aa: CASSLGQGAEQYF; CDR3nt: TGTGCCAGCAGCTTAGGACAGGGAGCCGAGCAGTACTTC
abundance: .; d_gene: TRBD1; v_gene: TRBV5-4; j_gene: TRBJ2-7; CDR3aa: CASSLAPGGEQYF; CDR3nt: TGTGCCAGCAGCTTGGCCCCAGGGGGCGAGCAGTACTTC
abundance: .; d_gene: .; v_gene: TRBV27; j_gene: TRBJ2-3; CDR3aa: CASSLRQASSTDTQYF; CDR3nt: TGTGCCAGCAGCCTCCGGCAGGCCTCTAGCACAGATACGCAGTATTTT
abundance: .; d_gene: TRBD2; v_gene: TRBV2; j_gene: TRBJ2-1; CDR3aa: CASKSGGVYNEQFF; CDR3nt: TGTGCCAGCAAAAGCGGGGGGGTATACAATGAGCAGTTCTTC
abundance: .; d_gene: TRBD1; v_gene: TRBV11-2; j_gene: TRBJ2-1; CDR3aa: CASSSWDRGSVYNEQFF; CDR3nt: TGTGCCAGCAGCTCCTGGGACAGGGGATCTGTTTACAATGAGCAGTTCTTC
abundance: once; d_gene: .; v_gene: TRBV4-1; j_gene: TRBJ2-1; CDR3aa: CASSLLLGQQYNEQFF; CDR3nt: TGCGCCAGCAGCCTTTTGCTTGGGCAACAGTACAATGAGCAGTTCTTC
abundance: .; d_gene: TRBD1; v_gene: TRBV7-8; j_gene: TRBJ2-7; CDR3aa: CASSSLSGTGGYEQYF; CDR3nt: TGTGCCAGCAGCTCTCTATCCGGGACAGGAGGTTACGAGCAGTACTTC
abundance: .; d_gene: TRBD1; v_gene: TRBV7-8; j_gene: TRBJ2-7; CDR3aa: CASSSDREGYEQYF; CDR3nt: TGTGCCAGCAGCTCGGACAGGGAAGGCTACGAGCAGTACTTC
abundance: .; d_gene: .; v_gene: TRBV5-4; j_gene: TRBJ2-3; CDR3aa: CASSSPGQLTDTQYF; CDR3nt: TGTGCCAGCAGCTCCCCCGGACAGCTCACAGATACGCAGTATTTT
abundance: .; d_gene: .; v_gene: TRBV21-1; j_gene: TRBJ1-1; CDR3aa: CASEGGGDEVTEAFF; CDR3nt: TGTGCCAGCGAAGGAGGGGGCGACGAGGTCACTGAAGCTTTCTTT
abundance: .; d_gene: .; v_gene: TRBV4-2; j_gene: TRBJ2-5; CDR3aa: CASSQALGGADQETQYF; CDR3nt: TGTGCCAGCAGCCAAGCACTGGGTGGGGCGGACCAAGAGACCCAGTACTTC
abundance: once; d_gene: TRBD2; v_gene: TRBV14; j_gene: TRBJ2-3; CDR3aa: CASSQAYRDYLGDTQYF; CDR3nt: TGTGCCAGCAGCCAAGCCTACCGGGACTACCTCGGAGATACGCAGTATTTT
abundance: .; d_gene: .; v_gene: TRBV7-2; j_gene: TRBJ2-5; CDR3aa: CASSPNSEETQYF; CDR3nt: TGTGCCAGCAGCCCAAACTCTGAAGAGACCCAGTACTTC
abundance: .; d_gene: .; v_gene: TRBV19; j_gene: TRBJ1-2; CDR3aa: CASRVQGSTPNYGYTF; CDR3nt: TGTGCCAGTAGGGTACAGGGATCAACTCCTAACTATGGCTACACCTTC
abundance: .; d_gene: TRBD2; v_gene: TRBV19; j_gene: TRBJ2-1; CDR3aa: CASTPLAGGQYNEQFF; CDR3nt: TGTGCCAGTACCCCTTTAGCGGGGGGGCAATACAATGAGCAGTTCTTC
abundance: .; d_gene: .; v_gene: TRBV7-2; j_gene: TRBJ2-7; CDR3aa: CASSPADSYEQYF; CDR3nt: TGTGCCAGCAGCCCGGCGGATTCCTACGAGCAGTACTTC
abundance: .; d_gene: .; v_gene: TRBV27; j_gene: TRBJ2-1; CDR3aa: CASKKGVGYNEQFF; CDR3nt: TGTGCCAGCAAGAAGGGAGTTGGCTACAATGAGCAGTTCTTC
abundance: .; d_gene: .; v_gene: TRBV2; j_gene: TRBJ2-3; CDR3aa: CASSPGTLLRTDTQYF; CDR3nt: TGTGCCAGCAGCCCCGGGACTCTGCTTCGCACAGATACGCAGTATTTT
abundance: .; d_gene: TRBD1; v_gene: TRBV9; j_gene: TRBJ1-2; CDR3aa: CASSPESKGAYGYTF; CDR3nt: TGTGCCAGCAGCCCAGAGAGTAAGGGGGCGTATGGCTACACCTTC